The rows below give T cell receptor beta chains drawn from one sample of a study of cytomegalovirus exposure and HLA in healthy donors. Profiled with immunoSEQ multiplex PCR; TCRdb holds only in-frame clones, not every one. The sample includes some 170,000 clones, 75% to 90% of them seen just once. Sequencing used PBMCs. These receptors originate from a woman aged 18-29 years in good health and CMV-seronegative. Both conserved end residues are part of each CDR3. The D gene is left open where the match is weak. The listing skips clone size in some rows; elsewhere it reads once, few, many or a size class.

abundance | j_gene | v_gene | d_gene | CDR3nt | CDR3aa
few | TRBJ2-3 | TRBV2 | . | TGTGCCAGCAGTGGCTGGACTGGACCCCCACCCACAGATACGCAGTATTTT | CASSGWTGPPPTDTQYF
. | TRBJ2-2 | TRBV30 | . | TGTGCCTGGAGGTCCACATGGAACACCGGGGAGCTGTTTTTT | CAWRSTWNTGELFF
. | TRBJ1-3 | TRBV5-6 | TRBD1 | TGTGCCAGCAGCTTAAGGGACAGGGCCTACACCATATATTTT | CASSLRDRAYTIYF
. | TRBJ2-7 | TRBV7-9 | TRBD1 | TGTGCCAGCAGTCGACAGGGGGGCTACGAGCAGTACTTC | CASSRQGGYEQYF
. | TRBJ1-1 | TRBV5-1 | . | TGCGCCAGCAGCTTTGAGCGGAACACTGAAGCTTTCTTT | CASSFERNTEAFF
. | TRBJ1-5 | TRBV5-8 | . | TGTGCCAGCAGCCAGAGAGGACAGACCACGAGCAATCAGCCCCAGCATTTT | CASSQRGQTTSNQPQHF
. | TRBJ1-2 | TRBV6-5 | . | TGTGCCAGCAGTTACGGGCAAAACTATGGCTACACCTTC | CASSYGQNYGYTF
. | TRBJ2-1 | TRBV6-1 | . | TGTGCCAGCAGACCGGACACAAGGGATGAGCAGTTCTTC | CASRPDTRDEQFF
. | TRBJ1-1 | TRBV12-5 | . | TGTGCTAGTGGTAACAGGGAGATGGGGACTGAAGCTTTCTTT | CASGNREMGTEAFF
once | TRBJ1-1 | TRBV7-9 | TRBD1 | TGTGCCAGCAGCCCAGGGGGCTCCGGTACTGAAGCTTTCTTT | CASSPGGSGTEAFF
. | TRBJ2-2 | TRBV7-2 | . | TGTGCCAGCAGCCTCGGACAGACCGCCGGGGAGCTGTTTTTT | CASSLGQTAGELFF
. | TRBJ2-7 | TRBV19 | . | TGTGCCAGTAGTATACTGCCAGGCCCAGCCTACGAGCAGTACTTC | CASSILPGPAYEQYF
. | TRBJ1-2 | TRBV6-5 | . | TGTGCCAGCAGTTACGGAGGAGGGCAGTTCTATGGCTACACCTTC | CASSYGGGQFYGYTF
. | TRBJ2-1 | TRBV19 | . | TGTGCCAGTACTGAGGCACATTACAATGAGCAGTTCTTC | CASTEAHYNEQFF
. | TRBJ1-1 | TRBV6-5 | TRBD1 | TGTGCCAGCAGTTACGAGATCGGGACAGGAAGGGGAGCTTTCTTT | CASSYEIGTGRGAFF
. | TRBJ1-1 | TRBV2 | . | TGTGCCAGCAGTGATCCCCGGCAGGGAACCATGAACACTGAAGCTTTCTTT | CASSDPRQGTMNTEAFF
. | TRBJ2-3 | TRBV12-5 | TRBD1 | TGTGCTAGTGGCCCGACCGACAGGGGAGGCACAGATACGCAGTATTTT | CASGPTDRGGTDTQYF
. | TRBJ1-1 | TRBV29-1 | TRBD1 | TGCAGCGGGTCGCGGACAGGGGGCTATACTGAAGCTTTCTTT | CSGSRTGGYTEAFF
. | TRBJ2-1 | TRBV27 | TRBD2 | TGTGCCAGCAGTTCGTGGGGACTAGCGGGTAGGGATGAGCAGTTCTTC | CASSSWGLAGRDEQFF
. | TRBJ1-1 | TRBV28 | . | TGTGCCAGCACGGGGGGGGCGTCGGACACTGAAGCTTTCTTT | CASTGGASDTEAFF
. | TRBJ2-1 | TRBV7-2 | TRBD2 | TGTGCCAGCAGCGTAACTAGCGGTGGCAGTTACAATGAGCAGTTCTTC | CASSVTSGGSYNEQFF
. | TRBJ2-7 | TRBV10-1 | TRBD2 | TGCGCCAGCACCCCTTTTAAGACTAGCGGGTTCTTT | CASTPFKTSGFF
. | TRBJ2-5 | TRBV4-3 | . | TGCGCCAGCAGCCAAGACCCCGAAGAGACCCAGTACTTC | CASSQDPEETQYF
. | TRBJ1-4 | TRBV30 | TRBD1 | TGTGCCTGGAGTACACAGGGGAAGAATGAAAAACTGTTTTTT | CAWSTQGKNEKLFF
. | TRBJ2-7 | TRBV6-5 | TRBD2 | TGTGCCAGCAGTTTACTAATACAGCGGGGCGAGCAGTACTTC | CASSLLIQRGEQYF
. | TRBJ2-7 | TRBV9 | TRBD2 | TGTGCCAGCAGTAGCGGGGACGCCTACGAGCAGTACTTC | CASSSGDAYEQYF
. | TRBJ2-6 | TRBV7-9 | . | TGTGCCAGCAGCTTAGGAGTTACAGAGGCCAACGTCCTGACTTTC | CASSLGVTEANVLTF